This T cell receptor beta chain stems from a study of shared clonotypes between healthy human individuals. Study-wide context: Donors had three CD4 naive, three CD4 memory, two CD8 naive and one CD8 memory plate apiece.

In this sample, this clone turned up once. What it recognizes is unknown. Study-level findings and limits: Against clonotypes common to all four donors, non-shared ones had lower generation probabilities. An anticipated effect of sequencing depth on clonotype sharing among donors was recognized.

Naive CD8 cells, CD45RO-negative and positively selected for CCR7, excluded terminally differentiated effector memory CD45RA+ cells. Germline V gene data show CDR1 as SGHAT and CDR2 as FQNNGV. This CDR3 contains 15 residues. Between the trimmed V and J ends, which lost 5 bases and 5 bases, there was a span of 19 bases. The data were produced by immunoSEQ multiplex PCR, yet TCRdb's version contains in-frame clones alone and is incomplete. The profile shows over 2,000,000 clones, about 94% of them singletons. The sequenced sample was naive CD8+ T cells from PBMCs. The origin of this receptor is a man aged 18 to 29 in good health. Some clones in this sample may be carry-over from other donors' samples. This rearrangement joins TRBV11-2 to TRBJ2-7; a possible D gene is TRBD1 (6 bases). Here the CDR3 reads CASSIRDIGAHEQYF. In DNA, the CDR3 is TGTGCCAGCAGCATCCGGGACATTGGGGCCCACGAGCAGTACTTC. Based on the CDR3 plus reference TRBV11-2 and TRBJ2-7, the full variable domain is EAGVAQSPRYKIIEKRQSVAFWCNPISGHATLYWYQQILGQGPKLLIQFQNNGVVDDSQLPKDRFSAERLKGVDSTLKIQPAKLEDSAVYLCASSIRDIGAHEQYFGPGTRLTVT.